The clone carrying this TCR beta chain was recorded only once. The limits of the CDR3 on the DNA are not certain, so only TCRdb's listed CDR3 is given. The CDR3 is 15 residues long, counting both termini. The germline CDR1 and CDR2 sequences are GTSNPN and SVGIG (reference sequence). This entry comes from a study of blood T cell repertoires in COVID-19. Overall study: Spain, Italy and the United States supplied samples that represented acute and convalescent COVID-19.

The protocol was immunoSEQ multiplex PCR, while the TCRdb copy is restricted to in-frame clones and leaves out a portion. The data contain a few hundred thousand clones, roughly 90% of them seen just once; the ten biggest clones take up roughly 0.86%. Enrolled through a virtual design, the participants were between about 18 and 100 years of age and came from 24 US areas. The origin of this receptor is a woman in her thirties or forties who had been exposed to COVID-19. Sequencing used PBMCs or T cells enriched from blood (not recorded which). The V call is TRBV30, the J call TRBJ1-2. This chain's CDR3 is CAWSVSLSANYGYTF.